These T cell receptor beta chains were read from a single sample in a study of a mutant IDH1 vaccine in newly diagnosed glioma. Produced via immunoSEQ multiplex PCR; TCRdb's table is partial and in-frame only. This table has about 94,000 clones, over 85% appearing once. Their target antigens are unknown. The source material was PBMCs, sampled from a glioma patient whose treatment included an IDH1 peptide vaccine. The receptors shown here come from a woman between 50 and 59 years old with glioma. CDR3s leave out the opening cysteine and the closing phenylalanine or tryptophan. Clone size is given for some rows only: seen once, a few or many times, or a class if the clone is expanded.

cdr3_aa | j_call | v_call | clone_size
ASSSGLAGAADTQY | TRBJ2-3 | TRBV7-3 | .
ASSLVRGSYEQY | . | TRBV5-1 | .
ASSLARPNEKLF | TRBJ1-4 | TRBV7-9 | .
ASSSTDVGELF | TRBJ2-2 | TRBV5-1 | .
ASSRGQYYSSYEQY | TRBJ2-7 | TRBV7-9 | .
ASSLDSYTEAF | TRBJ1-1 | TRBV27 | .
ASSLTGTDGYT | TRBJ1-2 | TRBV11-2 | .
ASSLRSASSNTDTQY | TRBJ2-3 | TRBV5-6 | .
ASSLAGRGKLF | TRBJ1-4 | TRBV5-8 | .
ASTQRGMSQETQY | TRBJ2-5 | TRBV25-1 | .
ASSVEGTDTQY | TRBJ2-3 | TRBV9 | .
ATSRPGQGSAYEQY | TRBJ2-7 | TRBV15 | .
ASSVGPPSSGNTIY | TRBJ1-3 | TRBV9 | .
ASSVEGYGADTQY | TRBJ2-3 | TRBV9 | .
ASTRGASSYEQY | TRBJ2-7 | TRBV7-8 | once